The sequence of this TCR beta chain was determined in a study of shared clonotypes between healthy human individuals. Whole-study context: A donor's plate count was three for CD4 naive and three for CD4 memory; CD8 naive had two and CD8 memory one. Whole-study findings and limits: In having few donors, the study represented limited genetic and exposure-history diversity. Approximately 4.6% of naive CD4 clonotypes were common to a few donors.

This clone was seen only once. Its antigen is unidentified. Repertoires were generated with immunoSEQ multiplex PCR, while TCRdb's copy carries only in-frame clones and drops some. Of roughly 1.5 million clones in the sample, 95% to 99% are singletons; the top ten hold 0.4% to 0.45%. The source is a man aged 25 to 40 in good health. The source material was naive CD4+ T cells sorted from blood. This sample's subset: CD45RA+ positively selected.

The CDR3 DNA sequence: TGTGCCAGCAGCCCCGCAGACCAGTCAGTAGGCGGCTCGAACACCGGGGAGCTGTTTTTT. Amino acids: CASSPADQSVGGSNTGELFF. The rearrangement uses TRBV21-1 and TRBJ2-2; the table's D call of TRBD2 was not tested on the DNA. TRBV21-1 is a pseudogene. The CDR3 is 20 amino acids.